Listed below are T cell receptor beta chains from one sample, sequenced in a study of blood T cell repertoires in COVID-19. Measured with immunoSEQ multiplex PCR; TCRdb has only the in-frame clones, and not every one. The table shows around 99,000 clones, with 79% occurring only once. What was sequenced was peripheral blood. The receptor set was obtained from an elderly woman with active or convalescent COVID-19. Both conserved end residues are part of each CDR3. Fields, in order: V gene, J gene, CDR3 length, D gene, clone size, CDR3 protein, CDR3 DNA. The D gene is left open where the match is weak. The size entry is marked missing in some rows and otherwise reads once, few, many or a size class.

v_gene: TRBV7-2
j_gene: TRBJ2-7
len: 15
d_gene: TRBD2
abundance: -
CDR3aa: CASSLTSGSSYEQYF
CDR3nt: TGTGCCAGCAGCCTAACTAGCGGAAGCTCCTACGAGCAGTACTTC

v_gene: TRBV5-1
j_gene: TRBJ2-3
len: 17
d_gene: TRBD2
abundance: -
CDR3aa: CASSGIGLAGRTDTQYF
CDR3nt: TGCGCCAGCAGTGGGATAGGACTAGCGGGTCGCACAGATACGCAGTATTTT

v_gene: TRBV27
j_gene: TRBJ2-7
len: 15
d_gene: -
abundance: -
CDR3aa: CASSPKTSYSYEQYF
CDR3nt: TGTGCCAGCAGTCCCAAGACTTCCTACTCCTACGAGCAGTACTTC

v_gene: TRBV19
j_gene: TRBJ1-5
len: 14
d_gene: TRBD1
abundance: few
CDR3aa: CASTGQAKNQPQHF
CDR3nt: TGTGCCAGTACTGGACAGGCCAAAAATCAGCCCCAGCATTTT

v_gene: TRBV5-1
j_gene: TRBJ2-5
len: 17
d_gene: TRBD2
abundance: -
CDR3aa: CASSLGRTSGIRETQYF
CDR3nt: TGTGCCAGCAGCTTGGGCCGGACTAGCGGGATCCGGGAGACCCAGTACTTC

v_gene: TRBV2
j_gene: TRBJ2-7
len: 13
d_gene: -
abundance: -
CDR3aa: CASSDPFAYEQYF
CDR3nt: TGTGCCAGCAGTGATCCGTTCGCCTACGAGCAGTACTTC

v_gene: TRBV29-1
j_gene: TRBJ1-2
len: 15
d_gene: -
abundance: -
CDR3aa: CSVDSKETRNYGYTF
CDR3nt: TGCAGCGTCGACAGCAAGGAAACCAGGAACTATGGCTACACCTTC

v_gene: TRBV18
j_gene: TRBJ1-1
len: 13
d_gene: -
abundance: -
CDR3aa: CASSGATRTKAFF
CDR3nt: TGTGCCAGCTCAGGTGCAACAAGGACTAAAGCTTTCTTT

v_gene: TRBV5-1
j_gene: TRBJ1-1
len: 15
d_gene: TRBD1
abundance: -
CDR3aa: CASSFVGTANTEAFF
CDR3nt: TGTGCCAGCAGCTTCGTCGGGACAGCGAACACTGAAGCTTTCTTT

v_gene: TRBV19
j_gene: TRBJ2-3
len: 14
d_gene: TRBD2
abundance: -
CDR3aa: CATRGRERTDTQYF
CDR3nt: TGTGCCACCAGAGGGCGGGAGCGCACAGATACGCAGTATTTT

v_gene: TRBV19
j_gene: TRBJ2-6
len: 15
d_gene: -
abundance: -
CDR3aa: CASSSRGGLANVLTF
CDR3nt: TGTGCCAGTAGTTCCAGGGGCGGGTTGGCCAACGTCCTGACTTTC

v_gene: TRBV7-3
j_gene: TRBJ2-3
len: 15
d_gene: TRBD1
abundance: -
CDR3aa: CASSFGQGEADTQYF
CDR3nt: TGTGCCAGCAGCTTCGGACAGGGGGAGGCAGATACGCAGTATTTT

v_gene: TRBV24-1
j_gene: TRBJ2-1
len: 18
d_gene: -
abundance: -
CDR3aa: CATSPGQGLAGAYNEQFF
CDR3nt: TGTGCCACCAGCCCGGGACAGGGTTTAGCGGGAGCCTACAATGAGCAGTTCTTC

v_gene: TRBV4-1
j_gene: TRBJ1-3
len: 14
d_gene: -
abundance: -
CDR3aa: CASSTGTSGNTIYF
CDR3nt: TGCGCCAGCAGCACAGGCACTTCTGGAAACACCATATATTTT

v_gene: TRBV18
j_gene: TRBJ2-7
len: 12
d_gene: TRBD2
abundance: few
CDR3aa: CASSLTSTEQYF
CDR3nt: TGTGCCAGCTCACTGACTAGCACCGAGCAGTACTTC

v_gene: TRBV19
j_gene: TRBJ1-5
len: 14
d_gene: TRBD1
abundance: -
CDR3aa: CASRSTGVNQPQHF
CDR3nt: TGTGCCAGTAGGAGCACAGGGGTCAATCAGCCCCAGCATTTT

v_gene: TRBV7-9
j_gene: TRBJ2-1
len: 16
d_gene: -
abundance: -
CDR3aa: CASRPFGTFSYNEQFF
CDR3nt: TGTGCCAGCAGGCCCTTCGGGACTTTCTCCTACAATGAGCAGTTCTTC

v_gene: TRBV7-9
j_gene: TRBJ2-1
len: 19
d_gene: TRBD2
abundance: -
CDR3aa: CASSSGLLSFEGSYNEQFF
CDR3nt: TGTGCCAGCAGCTCGGGACTATTATCGTTTGAGGGCTCCTACAATGAGCAGTTCTTC

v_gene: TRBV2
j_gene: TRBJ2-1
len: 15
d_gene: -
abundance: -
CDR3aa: CASSEGQAFYNEQFF
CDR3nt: TGTGCCAGCAGTGAGGGACAAGCCTTCTACAATGAGCAGTTCTTC

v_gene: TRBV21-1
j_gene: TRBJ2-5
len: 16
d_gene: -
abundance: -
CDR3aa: CASSPMEGGLGETQYF
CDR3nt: TGTGCCAGCAGCCCGATGGAGGGGGGGCTGGGAGAGACCCAGTACTTC

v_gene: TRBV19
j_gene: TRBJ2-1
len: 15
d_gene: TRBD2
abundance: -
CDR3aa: CASSRLAGGYNEQFF
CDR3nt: TGTGCCAGTAGTAGACTAGCGGGAGGATACAATGAGCAGTTCTTC

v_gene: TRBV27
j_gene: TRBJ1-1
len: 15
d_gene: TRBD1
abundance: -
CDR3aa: CASSSDGQGETQAFF
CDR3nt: TGTGCCAGCAGTTCCGACGGGCAGGGGGAAACTCAGGCTTTCTTT

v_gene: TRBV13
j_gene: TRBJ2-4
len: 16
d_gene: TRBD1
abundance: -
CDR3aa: CASSLGQGAPKNIQYF
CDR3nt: TGTGCCAGCAGCTTGGGACAGGGGGCGCCCAAAAACATTCAGTACTTC

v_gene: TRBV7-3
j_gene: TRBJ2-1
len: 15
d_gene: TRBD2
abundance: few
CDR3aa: CASSLVGREYAEQFF
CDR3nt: TGTGCCAGCAGCTTAGTTGGGCGGGAGTATGCTGAGCAGTTCTTC

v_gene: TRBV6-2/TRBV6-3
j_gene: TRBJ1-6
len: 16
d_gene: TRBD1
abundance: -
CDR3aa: CASSSWTGRRNSPLHF
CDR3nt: TGTGCCAGCAGTTCCTGGACAGGGAGGCGTAATTCACCCCTCCACTTT

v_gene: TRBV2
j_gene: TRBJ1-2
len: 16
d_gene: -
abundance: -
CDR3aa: CASSEVWLEGAYGYTF
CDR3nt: TGTGCCAGCAGTGAAGTTTGGCTGGAGGGCGCCTATGGCTACACCTTC

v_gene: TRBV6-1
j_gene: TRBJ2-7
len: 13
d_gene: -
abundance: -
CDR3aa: CASSESTSYEQYF
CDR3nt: TGTGCCAGCAGTGAAAGTACATCCTACGAGCAGTACTTC

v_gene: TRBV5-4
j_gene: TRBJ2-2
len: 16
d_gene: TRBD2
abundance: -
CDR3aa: CASSLPSGRAAGELFF
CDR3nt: TGTGCCAGCAGCCTACCTAGCGGGAGGGCCGCCGGGGAGCTGTTTTTT

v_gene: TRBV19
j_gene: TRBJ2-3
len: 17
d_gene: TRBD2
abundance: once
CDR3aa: CASSPAEGGSLSDTQYF
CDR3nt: TGTGCCAGTAGTCCAGCTGAGGGCGGGAGCCTATCTGATACGCAGTATTTT

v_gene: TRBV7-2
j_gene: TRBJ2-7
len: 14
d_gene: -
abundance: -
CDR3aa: CASSRMAGGYEQYF
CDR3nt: TGTGCCAGCAGCAGGATGGCCGGCGGGTACGAGCAGTACTTC

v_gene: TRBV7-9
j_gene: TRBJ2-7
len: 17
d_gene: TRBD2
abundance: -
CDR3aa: CASSIPGLAGGTYEQYF
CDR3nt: TGTGCCAGCAGCATCCCGGGGCTAGCGGGAGGTACCTACGAGCAGTACTTC

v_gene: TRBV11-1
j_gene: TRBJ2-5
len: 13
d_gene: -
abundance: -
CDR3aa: CASSLGGKETQYF
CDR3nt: TGTGCCAGCAGCTTAGGAGGGAAAGAGACCCAGTACTTC

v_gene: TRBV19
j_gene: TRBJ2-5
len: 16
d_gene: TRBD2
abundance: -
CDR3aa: CASSFGTSGRAETQYF
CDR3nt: TGTGCCAGTAGTTTCGGGACTAGCGGGAGAGCAGAGACCCAGTACTTC

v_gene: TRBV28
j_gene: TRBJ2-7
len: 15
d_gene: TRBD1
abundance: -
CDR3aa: CASSTPGQGSYEQYF
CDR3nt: TGTGCCAGCAGTACCCCGGGACAGGGGTCCTACGAGCAGTACTTC

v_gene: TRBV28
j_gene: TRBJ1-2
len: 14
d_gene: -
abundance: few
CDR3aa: CASSLSPGVYGYTF
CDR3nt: TGTGCCAGCAGTTTATCGCCGGGAGTCTATGGCTACACCTTC

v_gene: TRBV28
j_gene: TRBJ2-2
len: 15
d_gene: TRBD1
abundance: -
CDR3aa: CASSFRGPYTGELFF
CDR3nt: TGTGCCAGCAGTTTTAGGGGGCCGTACACCGGGGAGCTGTTTTTT

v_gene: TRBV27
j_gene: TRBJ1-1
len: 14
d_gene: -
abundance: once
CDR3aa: CASSLRGLVAEAFF
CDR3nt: TGTGCCAGCAGTTTACGAGGGCTCGTCGCTGAAGCTTTCTTT

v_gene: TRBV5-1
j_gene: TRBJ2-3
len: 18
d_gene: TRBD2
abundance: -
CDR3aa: CASSLVGTSGGGTDTQYF
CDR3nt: TGCGCCAGCAGCTTAGTCGGGACTAGCGGTGGTGGGACAGATACGCAGTATTTT

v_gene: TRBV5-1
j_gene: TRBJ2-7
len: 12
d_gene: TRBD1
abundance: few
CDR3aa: CASSSQGAEQYF
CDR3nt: TGTGCCAGCAGCTCCCAGGGGGCAGAGCAGTACTTC

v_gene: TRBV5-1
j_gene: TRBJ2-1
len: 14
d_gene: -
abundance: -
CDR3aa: CASSDLAQVNEQFF
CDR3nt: TGCGCCAGCAGCGACCTAGCTCAGGTCAATGAGCAGTTCTTC

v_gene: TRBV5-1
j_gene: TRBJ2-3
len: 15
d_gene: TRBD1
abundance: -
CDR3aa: CASSPRDRGMDTQYF
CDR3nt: TGCGCCAGCAGCCCCCGGGACAGGGGTATGGATACGCAGTATTTT

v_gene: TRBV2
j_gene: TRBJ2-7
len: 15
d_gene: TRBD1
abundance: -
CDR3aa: CASSSGQGPLGEQYF
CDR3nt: TGTGCCAGCAGTAGCGGACAGGGGCCCCTCGGCGAGCAGTACTTC

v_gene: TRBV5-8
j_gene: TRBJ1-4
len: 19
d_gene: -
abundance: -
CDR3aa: CASSLAATARSVLDEKLFF
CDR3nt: TGTGCCAGCAGCTTGGCCGCGACAGCCCGGAGCGTATTGGATGAAAAACTGTTTTTT

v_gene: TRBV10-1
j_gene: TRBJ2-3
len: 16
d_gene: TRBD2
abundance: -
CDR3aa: CASSLTSGRVADTQYF
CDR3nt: TGCGCCAGCAGCTTGACTAGCGGGAGGGTAGCAGATACGCAGTATTTT

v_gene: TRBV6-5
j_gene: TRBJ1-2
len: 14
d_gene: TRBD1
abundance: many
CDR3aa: CARISGQGTTGYTF
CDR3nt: TGTGCTCGTATTTCGGGACAGGGCACGACTGGCTACACCTTC

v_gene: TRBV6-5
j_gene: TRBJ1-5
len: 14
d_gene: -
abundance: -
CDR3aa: CASSHSNSNQPQHF
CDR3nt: TGTGCCAGCAGTCACAGCAATAGCAATCAGCCCCAGCATTTT

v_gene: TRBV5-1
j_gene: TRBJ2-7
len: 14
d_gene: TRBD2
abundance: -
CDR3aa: CASSPARGGTEQYF
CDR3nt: TGCGCCAGCAGCCCAGCCCGCGGGGGAACCGAGCAGTACTTC

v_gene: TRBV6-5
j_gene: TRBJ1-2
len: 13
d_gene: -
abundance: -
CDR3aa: CASPAPGDYGYTF
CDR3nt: TGTGCCAGCCCTGCGCCAGGGGACTATGGCTACACCTTC

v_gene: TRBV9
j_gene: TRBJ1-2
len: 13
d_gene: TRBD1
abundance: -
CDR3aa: CASSVRQGDGYTF
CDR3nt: TGTGCCAGCAGCGTACGGCAGGGGGATGGCTACACCTTC

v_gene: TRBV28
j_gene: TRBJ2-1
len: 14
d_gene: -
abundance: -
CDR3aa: CASSFSPSFGEQFF
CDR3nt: TGTGCCAGCAGTTTCTCCCCCAGTTTTGGTGAGCAGTTCTTC

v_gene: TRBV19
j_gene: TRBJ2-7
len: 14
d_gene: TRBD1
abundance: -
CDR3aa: CASKLGTGSHEQYF
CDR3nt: TGTGCCAGTAAACTAGGGACAGGGTCTCACGAGCAGTACTTC

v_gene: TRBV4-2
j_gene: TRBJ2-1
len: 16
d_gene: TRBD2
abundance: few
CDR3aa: CASSRSGTSGLNEQFF
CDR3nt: TGTGCCAGCAGCCGGTCCGGGACTAGCGGTCTCAATGAGCAGTTCTTC

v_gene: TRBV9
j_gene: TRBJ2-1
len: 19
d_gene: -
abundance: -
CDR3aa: CASSRWDRGAGSSYNEQFF
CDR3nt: TGTGCCAGCAGCAGATGGGACCGCGGCGCGGGGAGCTCCTACAATGAGCAGTTCTTC

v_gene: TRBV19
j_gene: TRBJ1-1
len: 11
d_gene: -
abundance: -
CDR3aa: CASSIQGLAFF
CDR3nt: TGTGCCAGTAGTATACAGGGGTTAGCTTTCTTT

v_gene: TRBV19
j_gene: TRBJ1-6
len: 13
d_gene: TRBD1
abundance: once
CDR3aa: CASRDSLNSPLHF
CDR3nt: TGTGCCAGTCGGGACAGCCTTAATTCACCCCTCCACTTT